This T cell receptor (beta chain) was observed in a study of blood T cells in healthy people across ages. The wider study: Using template switching, researchers captured about one barcoded beta molecule for each two T cells.

In terms of origin and age, donors were healthy Caucasian individuals from Russia aged roughly 6 to 100. V lost 5 bases, J lost 7 bases, and 11 bases stayed unmatched. Germline V lookup: CDR1 MNHEY, CDR2 SMNVEV (reference sequence). CDR3 length equals 15 residues. A second PCR, run for about 7 to 12 cycles, used a sample-barcoded 5' primer plus a J-beta primer mix. Every single cDNA molecule received a tag from a template-switch adaptor with 12 random nucleotides. MiXCR, applied by TCRdb to the 5' RACE reads, yields one record per CDR3 protein. Counted here are 800,000 or so distinct CDR3 sequences, about 47% occurring once; the ten biggest clones make up roughly 18%.

The sequencing input was blood. The rearrangement uses TRBV27 and TRBJ2-1; 7 nucleotides align to TRBD1. The receptor was derived from a man older than 75 in good health. The CDR3 spells CASSHPEQGYNEQFF. The CDR3 DNA is TGTGCCAGCAGTCATCCTGAACAGGGGTATAATGAGCAGTTCTTC.